A selection of T cell receptor beta chains follows, all from one sample in a study of blood T cell repertoires in COVID-19. TCRdb keeps only in-frame clones here, not all; method: immunoSEQ multiplex PCR. The sample lists tens of thousands of clones, approximately 87% occurring once. Material for sequencing was peripheral blood. The receptors originated from a human donor in a cohort sampled during active COVID-19. Both conserved end residues are part of each CDR3. A D gene is named only where the DNA matches it firmly. Not every row has a clone size; where given, it reads once, few, many or a size class.

>16|TRBJ1-4|-|TRBV7-2|-
CASSLRGGSTNEKLFF
TGTGCCAGCAGCTTAAGGGGGGGTTCAACTAATGAAAAACTGTTTTTT
>14|TRBJ1-4|-|TRBV7-9|TRBD1
CASSQTGVGEKLFF
TGTGCCAGCAGCCAGACAGGGGTAGGGGAAAAACTGTTTTTT
>15|TRBJ2-7|once|TRBV27|TRBD2
CASSLAGFSSYEQYF
TGTGCCAGCAGCCTAGCGGGGTTCAGCTCCTACGAGCAGTACTTC
>14|TRBJ2-5|-|TRBV5-1|-
CASSLGTIQETQYF
TGCGCCAGCAGCTTGGGGACTATCCAAGAGACCCAGTACTTC
>19|TRBJ2-1|-|TRBV6-2/TRBV6-3|TRBD2
CASSQWGLAGGSSYNEQFF
TGTGCCAGCAGTCAATGGGGACTAGCGGGGGGAAGCTCCTACAATGAGCAGTTCTTC
>14|TRBJ1-2|-|TRBV7-2|-
CASSRGVSNYGYTF
TGTGCCAGCAGCCGGGGAGTCTCTAACTATGGCTACACCTTC
>15|TRBJ1-1|-|TRBV7-2|-
CASSPFFGMNTEAFF
TGTGCCAGCAGCCCATTTTTCGGGATGAACACTGAAGCTTTCTTT
>13|TRBJ1-5|-|TRBV6-1|TRBD1
CASSETGDQPQHF
TGTGCCAGCAGTGAGACAGGGGACCAGCCCCAGCATTTT
>14|TRBJ1-1|few|TRBV27|-
CASSPAGEGTEAFF
TGTGCCAGCAGCCCAGCGGGGGAGGGCACTGAAGCTTTCTTT
>18|TRBJ1-3|-|TRBV18|TRBD1
CASSPSPSTGDSGNTIYF
TGTGCCAGCTCACCAAGCCCCTCCACAGGGGACTCTGGAAACACCATATATTTT
>14|TRBJ1-1|-|TRBV9|-
CASSVHRVNTEAFF
TGTGCCAGCAGCGTACACAGAGTGAACACTGAAGCTTTCTTT
>11|TRBJ1-1|-|TRBV10-1|TRBD1
CASSVAGGAFF
TGCGCCAGCAGTGTAGCAGGGGGAGCTTTCTTT
>12|TRBJ1-1|-|TRBV5-4|-
CASSLRDTEAFF
TGTGCCAGCAGCTTACGGGACACTGAAGCTTTCTTT
>15|TRBJ1-5|-|TRBV7-9|TRBD1
CASSPGTGENQPQHF
TGTGCCAGCAGCCCCGGGACAGGGGAAAATCAGCCCCAGCATTTT
>14|TRBJ2-7|-|TRBV4-3|TRBD2
CASSQDRGGGEQYF
TGCGCCAGCAGCCAAGATCGGGGGGGAGGTGAGCAGTACTTC
>14|TRBJ1-1|few|TRBV11-2|-
CASSLGQGNTEAFF
TGTGCCAGCAGCTTAGGTCAGGGGAACACTGAAGCTTTCTTT
>11|TRBJ1-2|-|TRBV20-1|-
CSARDSYGYTF
TGCAGTGCTAGAGACAGCTATGGCTACACCTTC
>15|TRBJ2-3|-|TRBV28|-
CASSNGQPRTDTQYF
TGTGCCAGCAGCAACGGACAGCCTCGCACAGATACGCAGTATTTT
>14|TRBJ1-6|-|TRBV4-1|-
CASSQDHVRSPLHF
TGCGCCAGCAGCCAAGACCATGTCAGGTCACCCCTCCACTTT
>12|TRBJ1-2|-|TRBV12-3/TRBV12-4|-
CASSLSGPAGTF
TGTGCCAGCAGTCTCTCGGGTCCTGCGGGCACCTTC
>13|TRBJ1-1|-|TRBV9|-
CASSVAGVDEAFF
TGTGCCAGCAGCGTAGCCGGGGTTGATGAAGCTTTCTTT
>13|TRBJ2-5|-|TRBV9|-
CASSVATEETQYF
TGTGCCAGCAGCGTAGCCACGGAAGAGACCCAGTACTTC
>14|TRBJ2-7|once|TRBV12-5|-
CASGPSVYSYEQYF
TGTGCTAGTGGTCCTTCAGTTTATTCCTACGAGCAGTACTTC
>14|TRBJ1-2|-|TRBV18|-
CASSPTDSLYGYTF
TGTGCCAGCTCACCTACGGACAGTCTCTATGGCTACACCTTC
>14|TRBJ1-5|once|TRBV28|-
CASRRDTRNQPQHF
TGTGCCAGCAGACGTGACACCCGCAATCAGCCCCAGCATTTT
>19|TRBJ2-6|-|TRBV6-2/TRBV6-3|TRBD1
CASSYYLGDSLSGANVLTF
TGTGCCAGCAGTTACTATTTGGGGGACAGCCTATCTGGGGCCAACGTCCTGACTTTC
>15|TRBJ2-7|few|TRBV10-2|-
CASSVIPGSAYEQYF
TGCGCCAGCAGTGTAATACCAGGGTCAGCCTACGAGCAGTACTTC
>16|TRBJ2-7|-|TRBV6-5|TRBD2
CASSYSGGGRSYEQYF
TGTGCCAGCAGTTACTCCGGCGGGGGGCGATCCTACGAGCAGTACTTC
>16|TRBJ1-5|-|TRBV7-7|-
CASSLDGMGAEQPQHF
TGTGCCAGCAGCTTAGATGGTATGGGGGCTGAACAGCCCCAGCATTTT
>13|TRBJ1-1|-|TRBV12-3/TRBV12-4|TRBD1
CASRFTGGTEAFF
TGTGCCAGCAGGTTCACAGGGGGCACTGAAGCTTTCTTT
>18|TRBJ1-6|-|TRBV18|TRBD1
CASSRSTGSSSYNSPLHF
TGTGCCAGCTCACGTTCGACAGGGTCGAGCTCCTATAATTCACCCCTCCACTTT
>12|TRBJ2-7|-|TRBV12-3/TRBV12-4|-
CASSRQFYEQYF
TGTGCCAGCAGCAGACAGTTCTACGAGCAGTACTTC
>13|TRBJ2-7|-|TRBV30|TRBD1
CAWDREAPYEQYF
TGTGCCTGGGACAGGGAAGCCCCCTACGAGCAGTACTTC
>16|TRBJ2-4|once|TRBV28|-
CASRFPVGLAKNIQYF
TGTGCCAGCAGGTTTCCGGTGGGACTAGCCAAAAACATTCAGTACTTC
>11|TRBJ2-7|-|TRBV20-1|-
CSAFNGYEQYF
TGCAGTGCATTTAACGGCTACGAGCAGTACTTC
>13|TRBJ2-7|once|TRBV18|TRBD1
CASSKGGDYEQYF
TGTGCCAGCTCAAAAGGGGGCGACTACGAGCAGTACTTC
>17|TRBJ1-1|-|TRBV7-2|-
CASSSRSLNLMNTEAFF
TGTGCCAGCAGTTCTCGGTCGTTGAACTTGATGAACACTGAAGCTTTCTTT
>15|TRBJ1-1|-|TRBV10-2|TRBD1
CASSERRGTATEAFF
TGCGCCAGCAGTGAGCGTAGGGGGACAGCCACTGAAGCTTTCTTT
>12|TRBJ1-2|-|TRBV29-1|-
CSAGPGASGYTF
TGCAGCGCTGGTCCAGGGGCGAGTGGCTACACCTTC
>15|TRBJ2-7|-|TRBV5-1|-
CASSLLEASSYEQYF
TGCGCCAGCAGCTTGCTTGAGGCTAGCTCCTACGAGCAGTACTTC
>15|TRBJ2-7|few|TRBV2|TRBD1
CASSERTGDSYEQYF
TGTGCCAGCAGTGAACGGACAGGGGACTCCTACGAGCAGTACTTC
>15|TRBJ2-7|few|TRBV5-1|-
CASSLEHRPQDEQYF
TGCGCCAGCAGCTTGGAGCACAGACCTCAGGACGAGCAGTACTTC
>14|TRBJ2-7|-|TRBV29-1|TRBD1
CSVATDRTIYEQYF
TGCAGCGTTGCTACGGACAGGACAATCTACGAGCAGTACTTC
>14|TRBJ1-6|-|TRBV7-2|-
CASSPGGGSSPLHF
TGTGCCAGCAGCCCAGGTGGGGGGAGTTCACCCCTCCACTTT
>13|TRBJ2-7|-|TRBV10-2|-
CASRPNRDTEQYF
TGCGCCAGCAGACCAAACCGGGATACCGAGCAGTACTTC
>13|TRBJ1-1|-|TRBV6-2/TRBV6-3|-
CASSYTPGSEAFF
TGTGCCAGCAGTTACACTCCGGGGAGTGAAGCTTTCTTT
>20|TRBJ1-3|-|TRBV1|-
CTSSRSQTPLTGMTGNTIYF
TGCACCAGCAGCCGGAGCCAGACCCCTTTGACAGGGATGACTGGAAACACCATATATTTT
>14|TRBJ2-1|-|TRBV11-3|-
CASSLVGGDNEQFF
TGTGCCAGCAGCTTAGTTGGCGGCGACAATGAGCAGTTCTTC
>14|TRBJ2-2|few|TRBV11-2|-
CASSPRGQTGELFF
TGTGCCAGCAGCCCTCGAGGACAGACCGGGGAGCTGTTTTTT
>16|TRBJ2-3|-|TRBV24-1|TRBD2
CATSDLAGGVADTQYF
TGTGCCACCAGTGACCTAGCGGGGGGCGTCGCAGATACGCAGTATTTT
>18|TRBJ1-2|-|TRBV5-6|TRBD1
CASSLGFPDRLLSYGYTF
TGTGCCAGCAGCTTGGGTTTTCCGGACAGGCTGCTGTCCTATGGCTACACCTTC
>15|TRBJ2-7|-|TRBV3-1/TRBV3-2|TRBD1
CASSPRQGAKSEQYF
TGTGCCAGCAGCCCCCGACAGGGGGCGAAATCGGAGCAGTACTTC
>15|TRBJ1-2|-|TRBV28|TRBD1
CASRGGQGLRYGYTF
TGTGCCAGCAGGGGGGGACAGGGACTTCGGTATGGCTACACCTTC
>15|TRBJ1-2|-|TRBV19|-
CASSMGRAHYYGYTF
TGTGCCAGTAGTATGGGGAGGGCGCATTACTATGGCTACACCTTC
>15|TRBJ1-2|-|TRBV30|-
CAWRERDTTYYGYTF
TGTGCCTGGAGAGAGCGGGACACGACGTACTATGGCTACACCTTC